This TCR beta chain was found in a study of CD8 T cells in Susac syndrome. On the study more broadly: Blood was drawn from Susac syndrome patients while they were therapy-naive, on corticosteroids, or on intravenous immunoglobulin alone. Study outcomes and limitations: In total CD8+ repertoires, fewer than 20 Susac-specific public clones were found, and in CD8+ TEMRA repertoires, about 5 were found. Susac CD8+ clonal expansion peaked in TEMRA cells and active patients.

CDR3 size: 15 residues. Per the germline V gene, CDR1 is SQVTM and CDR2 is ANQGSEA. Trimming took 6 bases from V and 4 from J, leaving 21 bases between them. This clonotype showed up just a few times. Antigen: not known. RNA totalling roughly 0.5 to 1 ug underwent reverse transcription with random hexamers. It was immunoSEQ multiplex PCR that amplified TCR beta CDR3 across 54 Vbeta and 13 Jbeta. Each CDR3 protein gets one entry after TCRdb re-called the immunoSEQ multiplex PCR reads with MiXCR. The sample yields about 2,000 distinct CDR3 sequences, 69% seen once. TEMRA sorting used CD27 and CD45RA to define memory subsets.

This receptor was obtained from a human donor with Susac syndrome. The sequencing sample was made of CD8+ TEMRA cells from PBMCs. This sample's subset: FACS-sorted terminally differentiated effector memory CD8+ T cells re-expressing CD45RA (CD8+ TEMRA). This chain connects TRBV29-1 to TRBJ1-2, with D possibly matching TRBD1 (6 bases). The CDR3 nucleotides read TGCAGCGTCGACGAAGGGGGGACCGACGCCTATGGCTACACCTTC. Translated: CSVDEGGTDAYGYTF.